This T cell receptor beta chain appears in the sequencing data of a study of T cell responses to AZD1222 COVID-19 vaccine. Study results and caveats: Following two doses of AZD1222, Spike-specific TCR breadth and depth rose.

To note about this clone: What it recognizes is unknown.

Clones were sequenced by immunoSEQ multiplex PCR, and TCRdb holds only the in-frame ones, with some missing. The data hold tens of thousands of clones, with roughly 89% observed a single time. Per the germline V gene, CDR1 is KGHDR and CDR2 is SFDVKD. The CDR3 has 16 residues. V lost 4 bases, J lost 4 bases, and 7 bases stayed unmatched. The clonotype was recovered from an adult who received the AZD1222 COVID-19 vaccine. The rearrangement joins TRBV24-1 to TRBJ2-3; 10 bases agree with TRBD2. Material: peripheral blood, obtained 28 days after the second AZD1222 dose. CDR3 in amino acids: CATSEWERGGADTQYF. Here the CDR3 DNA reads TGTGCCACCAGTGAGTGGGAGCGGGGGGGGGCAGATACGCAGTATTTT.